Below are 18 T cell receptor beta chains sequenced from a single sample in a study of lymphopenia after photon versus proton radiotherapy. Assay: immunoSEQ multiplex PCR; the TCRdb copy retains only in-frame clones and omits some. The sample records 65,000 to 90,000 clones, less than 95% being singletons. The sequencing used peripheral blood, collected from a patient treated with photon-based radiotherapy. These receptors all stem from a woman in her thirties or forties with cholangiocarcinoma.

This clone came up once. The chain employs TRBV10-3 and TRBJ2-3, with 14 positions matching TRBD2. The CDR3 sequence is 15 residues long. The V gene's germline CDR1 is ENHRY and CDR2 SYGVKD. Trimming took 10 bases from V and 0 from J; bases not matched to a gene: 3. DNA for the CDR3: TGTGCCACCCGGACTAGCGGGAGGAGCACAGATACGCAGTATTTT. Protein sequence: CATRTSGRSTDTQYF.

About this clone: This sample also contains other DNA sequences that code for the same CDR3. The J gene is TRBJ2-7, the V gene TRBV6-5; D gene uncertain. V was pared by 6 bases and J by 7 bases, with 19 bases between. CDR1 and CDR2 (germline): MNHEY, SVGAGI. This CDR3 spans 14 amino acids. CDR3 sequence: CASRTLLPSGEQYF. The CDR3 DNA sequence: TGTGCCAGCAGGACTCTCTTGCCCTCCGGAGAGCAGTACTTC.

The DNA of the CDR3 is TGTGCCAGCAGCCCGGGACATCAAGGCGAGCAGTACTTC. Its translation is CASSPGHQGEQYF. The chain combines TRBV7-9 with TRBJ2-7; D might be TRBD1 (6 bases). Germline assignment: CDR1 SEHNR and CDR2 FQNEAQ (reference sequence). This CDR3 region has 13 residues. V lost 5 bases to trimming and J lost 6 bases, with 14 bases between them.

The chain has TRBV5-1 and TRBJ2-1, with TRBD2 identical over 14 bases. Germline lookup yields CDR1 SGHRS and CDR2 YFSETQ. CDR3 length equals 19 residues. The ends lost 2 bases at V and 1 base at J; junction bases unmatched: 8. CDR3 sequence: CASSLTGLAGARSYNEQFF. The CDR3 nucleotides read TGCGCCAGCAGCTTAACGGGACTAGCGGGAGCGAGGTCCTACAATGAGCAGTTCTTC.

The table lists this clone with a count of one. The chain combines TRBV5-8 with TRBJ2-2; D remains ambiguous. The germline gives CDR1 SGHTS, CDR2 YDEGEE. V lost 2 bases to trimming and J lost 8 bases, with 7 bases between them. The CDR3 totals 12 residues. CDR3 nucleotides: TGTGCCAGCAGCTTCCCGCGGGGGGAGCTGTTTTTT. Translation: CASSFPRGELFF.

The chain uses TRBV6-5 and TRBJ1-2; D is possibly TRBD1 (6 bases). This CDR3 contains 14 residues. Germline CDR1 and CDR2: MNHEY and SVGAGI. Trimming removed 0 bases from V and 5 bases from J, with 10 bases in between. The CDR3 nucleotides read TGTGCCAGCAGTTACTCGGTAGGACAGTATGGCTACACCTTC. It yields the protein CASSYSVGQYGYTF.

The chain recombines TRBV27 with TRBJ1-1, with D unclear. Trimming stripped 6 bases from V and 4 bases from J, with 12 bases between. Germline V gene lookup returns CDR1 MNHEY and CDR2 SMNVEV (reference sequence). The CDR3 length is 13 residues. CDR3 protein: CASRPRPGTEAFF. As DNA, the CDR3 is TGTGCCAGCAGACCCCGCCCCGGCACTGAAGCTTTCTTT.

The chain combines TRBV19 with TRBJ2-7; 8 bases align to TRBD1. The CDR3 extends over 14 amino acids. Trimming at V came to 4 bases and at J to 2 bases, leaving 4 bases not matched to a gene. Germline values: CDR1 LNHDA, CDR2 SQIVND (reference sequence). CDR3 in amino acids: CASSNRGYPYEQYF. The CDR3 bases are TGTGCCAGTAGTAACAGGGGGTATCCCTACGAGCAGTACTTC.

The genes are TRBV7-9 and TRBJ1-1; D gene unclear. The ends were cut back, 4 bases at V and 3 bases at J, with 9 bases in the middle. The germline V gene has CDR1 SEHNR and CDR2 FQNEAQ (reference sequence). This CDR3 has 13 amino acids. DNA of the CDR3: TGTGCCAGCAGCTCCGACACCTACACTGAAGCTTTCTTT. The encoded protein is CASSSDTYTEAFF.

The chain joins TRBV4-3 to TRBJ1-2; D is unresolved. Between the trimmed V and J ends, which lost 0 bases and 6 bases, there was a span of 14 bases. The CDR3 is 15 residues long. Germline CDR1 reads LGHNA; CDR2 reads YSLEER. CDR3: CASSQDHGFLDGYTF. The CDR3, as DNA: TGCGCCAGCAGCCAAGATCACGGATTCCTCGATGGCTACACCTTC.

The chain recombines TRBV11-3 with TRBJ2-1, with D possibly matching TRBD2 (6 bases). The germline gives CDR1 SGHNT, CDR2 YENEEA. V shed 8 bases and J shed 8 bases, with 16 bases lying between them. CDR3 length: 13 residues. The CDR3 here is CASGGGELDEQFF. The CDR3 bases are TGTGCCAGCGGCGGCGGGGAGTTGGATGAGCAGTTCTTC.

The gene calls are TRBV28 and TRBJ1-1; no reliable D call. The CDR3 covers 11 residues. Germline V lookup: CDR1 MDHEN, CDR2 SYDVKM. V was clipped by 9 bases and J by 0 bases, with 5 bases between them. As DNA, the CDR3 is TGTGCCAGTGGGGTGAACACTGAAGCTTTCTTT. Encoded protein: CASGVNTEAFF.

The CDR3 loop reads CASSEYQGKAFF. As DNA, the CDR3 is TGTGCCAGCAGTGAATATCAGGGGAAGGCTTTCTTT. The chain carries TRBV25-1 and TRBJ1-1; maybe TRBD1 (6 bases). Trimming pared 0 bases from V and 11 bases from J, leaving 10 bases between. The CDR3 runs to 12 residues. Germline lookup yields CDR1 MGHDK and CDR2 SYGVNS.

This chain connects TRBV6-1 to TRBJ2-1, with 11 bases that match TRBD2. V trimming: 7 bases; J trimming: 4 bases; junction bases outside the gene matches: 6. The CDR3 consists of 15 residues. Germline CDR1 reads MNHNS; CDR2 reads SASEGT. Here the CDR3 DNA reads TGTGCCAGCAATTTAGTAGCGGGGGGGTACAATGAGCAGTTCTTC. It codes for CASNLVAGGYNEQFF.

The chain is built from TRBV2 and TRBJ1-2; 8 nucleotides agree with TRBD1. The V gene's germline CDR1 is SNHLY and CDR2 FYNNEI. The CDR3 extends over 12 amino acids. The junction had 2 bases not matched to a gene; V was cut back by 1 base and J by 10 bases. The CDR3 DNA reads as TGTGCCAGCAGTGAAGTGGACAGGGTCTACACCTTC. Its translation: CASSEVDRVYTF.

This chain links TRBV19 with TRBJ2-5, with TRBD2 identical over 9 bases. J lost 1 base, V lost 1 base, and 1 base had no gene match. This CDR3 has 15 amino acids. Germline-derived CDR1 and CDR2 are LNHDA and SQIVND (reference sequence). The CDR3: CASSIGLAAQETQYF. CDR3 nucleotides: TGTGCCAGTAGTATAGGACTAGCGGCCCAAGAGACCCAGTACTTC.

The chain is built from TRBV6-6 and TRBJ2-5, with D maybe TRBD2 (6 bases). Germline CDR1 and CDR2: MNHNY and SVGAGI (reference sequence). The V gene lost 5 bases and the J gene lost 4 bases, with 17 bases spanning the gap. There are 15 residues in the CDR3. DNA of the CDR3: TGTGCCAGCAGTCCCCTCGGGGGAGGTTCAGAGACCCAGTACTTC. Amino acid sequence: CASSPLGGGSETQYF.

The chain employs TRBV9 and TRBJ1-2; maybe TRBD1 (5 bases). Trimming stripped 0 bases from V and 6 bases from J, with 18 bases between. The germline V gene encodes CDR1 SGDLS and CDR2 YYNGEE. The CDR3 spans 16 residues. Here the CDR3 DNA reads TGTGCCAGCAGCGTAGGCCCTAGGCAGGGTTGGAATGGCTACACCTTC. This encodes CASSVGPRQGWNGYTF.